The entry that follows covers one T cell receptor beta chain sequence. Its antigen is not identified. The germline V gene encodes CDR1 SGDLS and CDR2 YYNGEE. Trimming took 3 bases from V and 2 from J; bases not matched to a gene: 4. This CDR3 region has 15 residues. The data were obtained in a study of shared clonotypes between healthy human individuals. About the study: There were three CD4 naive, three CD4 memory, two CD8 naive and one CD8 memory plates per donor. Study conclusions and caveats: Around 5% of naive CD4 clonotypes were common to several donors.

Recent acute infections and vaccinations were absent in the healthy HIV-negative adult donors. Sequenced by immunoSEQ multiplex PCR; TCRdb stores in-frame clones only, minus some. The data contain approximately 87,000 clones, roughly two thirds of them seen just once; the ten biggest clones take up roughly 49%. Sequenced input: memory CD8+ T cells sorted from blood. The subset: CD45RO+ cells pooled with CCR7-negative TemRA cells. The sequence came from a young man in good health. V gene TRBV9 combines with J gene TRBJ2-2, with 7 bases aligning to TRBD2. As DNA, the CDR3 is TGTGCCAGCAGCGGGGGGAGGGCTAACACCGGGGAGCTGTTTTTT. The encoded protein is CASSGGRANTGELFF.